The 30 T cell receptor beta chains below were found in one sample sequenced in a study of T cells in Graves' hyperthyroidism and ophthalmopathy. TCR beta CDR3 sequences were amplified from RNA transcripts. The TCR CDR3 was amplified in a first-round RT-PCR using the HTBI primer set. TCRdb reanalysed the multiplex PCR reads using MiXCR and keeps one entry per CDR3 protein. Of hundreds of thousands of distinct CDR3 sequences in the sample, more than 15% were seen once. Material: blood. These receptors all stem from a woman aged 55 to 70 with Graves' ophthalmopathy.

There are many counts of this clonotype. The chain couples TRBV6-1 to TRBJ2-1; the match to TRBD2 covers 9 bases. Germline loops: CDR1 MNHNS, CDR2 SASEGT. Germline trimming cut 5 bases from V and 8 bases from J; bases unmatched to any gene: 7. This CDR3 is 14 amino acids long. DNA of the CDR3: TGTGCCAGCAGTTTGAGGACTAGCGAAGATGAGCAGTTCTTC. Residues: CASSLRTSEDEQFF.

This clonotype was observed at least ten times. The rearrangement uses TRBV2 and TRBJ2-3; 8 nucleotides line up with TRBD2. Germline assignment: CDR1 SNHLY and CDR2 FYNNEI. V shed 7 bases, J shed 3 bases, and the junction held 6 bases outside the gene matches. This CDR3 spans 14 amino acids. CDR3 bases: TGTGCCAGCATAAGAAGCGGGAGAACAGATACGCAGTATTTT. Its translation is CASIRSGRTDTQYF.

J is TRBJ2-7 and V is TRBV18; the D is unclear. There are 16 residues in the CDR3. With 1 base removed from V and 3 bases from J, the gap between germline ends came to 16 bases. Germline V gene data show CDR1 as KGHSH and CDR2 as LQKENI. CDR3 DNA sequence: TGTGCCAGCTCACCACTTATTAAGGGATTGGGCTACGAGCAGTACTTC. It encodes CASSPLIKGLGYEQYF.

This clonotype was observed many times. The chain links TRBV12-3 or TRBV12-4 to TRBJ2-6, with D hard to call. Deletions cut 1 base from V and 1 base from J, with 5 bases between. CDR3 length equals 15 residues. DNA for the CDR3: TGTGCCAGCAGTTTAGATCCTTCTGGGGCCAACGTCCTGACTTTC. This sequence encodes CASSLDPSGANVLTF.

In regard to this clonotype: This sequence may be a read error, since a much larger clone differs from it by one base. The chain is built from TRBV6-2 or TRBV6-3 and TRBJ1-5; D might be TRBD1 (6 bases). CDR3 length equals 16 residues. Germline V CDR1 and CDR2: MNHEY, SVGEGT. CDR3 nucleotides: TGTGCCAGCAGTGCTAGGACGGGGGGCGGCAATCGGCCCCAGCATTTT. It specifies CASSARTGGGNRPQHF.

The V gene is TRBV4-3, the J gene TRBJ2-3; 15 bases agree with TRBD2. The CDR3 totals 19 residues. V was clipped by 0 bases and J by 1 base; unmatched bases: 5. Per the germline V gene, CDR1 is LGHNA and CDR2 is YSLEER. CDR3 in amino acids: CASSQDGLAGGGGTDTQYF. In nucleotides, the CDR3 is TGCGCCAGCAGCCAAGATGGACTAGCGGGGGGGGGAGGCACAGATACGCAGTATTTT.

The rearrangement uses TRBV6-2 or TRBV6-3 and TRBJ1-1, with 7 bases matching TRBD1. Germline-derived CDR1 and CDR2 are MNHEY and SVGEGT. V lost 6 bases and J lost 3; bases outside the gene matches: 7. This CDR3 region has 14 residues. This CDR3 reads CASSRPRGDTEAFF. Written as DNA, the CDR3 is TGTGCCAGCAGCCGACCCAGGGGGGACACTGAAGCTTTCTTT.

This clonotype was recorded a few times. CDR3 DNA sequence: TGTGCCAGCAGTCCCAGGACAGGGATCACTGAAGCTTTCTTT. Amino acid sequence: CASSPRTGITEAFF. This chain links TRBV12-3 or TRBV12-4 with TRBJ1-1; 8 nucleotides match TRBD1. The length of the CDR3 is 14 residues. J was trimmed by 4 bases and V by 5 bases; bases with no gene match: 6.

This clonotype was counted only a few times. V and J are TRBV2 and TRBJ1-2; D is unresolved. Germline V gene lookup returns CDR1 SNHLY and CDR2 FYNNEI. V gave up 1 base and J gave up 7 bases, with 4 bases separating them. The CDR3 spans 11 residues. For the CDR3, the DNA is TGTGCCAGCAGTGAAGGAGGTGGCTACACCTTC. It is translated as CASSEGGGYTF.

This chain connects TRBV29-1 to TRBJ2-2; D ambiguous. Trimming shortened V by 7 bases and J by 5 bases, and 14 bases separated the two germline ends. Germline values: CDR1 SQVTM, CDR2 ANQGSEA. The CDR3 loop spans 13 amino acids. This CDR3 reads CSAVGSATGELFF. CDR3 sequence (DNA): TGCAGCGCTGTAGGTTCTGCGACCGGGGAGCTGTTTTTT.

Comment on this clonotype: A much larger clone differs from this one at a single base, so this may be a read error. The chain is built from TRBV5-1 and TRBJ2-1; D possibly corresponds to TRBD2 (5 bases). This CDR3 is 12 amino acids long. Germline CDR1 reads SGHRS; CDR2 reads YFSETQ. V was trimmed by 2 bases and J by 8 bases, leaving 8 bases between them. The CDR3 sequence is CASSFGVDEQFF. The CDR3 nucleotides are TGCGCCAGCAGCTTCGGGGTCGATGAGCAGTTCTTC.

The chain employs TRBV11-2 and TRBJ2-3; no reliable D call. V lost 1 base and J 14 bases, leaving 46 bases between the germline ends. CDR1 and CDR2 from the germline V gene are SGHAT and FQNNGV. The CDR3 length is 23 residues. The CDR3 nucleotides read TGTGCCAGCAGCTTAGCCCCCTCGTGGCCCTCCGCCCACCTCGACCTCGTCCGGGTCCCCAGGTATTTT. It yields the protein CASSLAPSWPSAHLDLVRVPRYF.

Comment on this clonotype: This may be a read error, as it is one base from a much larger clone. This sequence joins TRBV5-1 and TRBJ1-2; 7 bases match TRBD1. The CDR3 is 14 amino acids. Germline-derived CDR1 and CDR2 are SGHRS and YFSETQ. CDR3 nucleotides: TGCGCCGGCAGCACTCCGGACAGGCGGAATGGCTACACCTTC. It specifies CAGSTPDRRNGYTF.

This clonotype was found many times. The CDR3 spells CASRLQGRGRNTEAFF. DNA of the CDR3: TGTGCCAGCAGACTACAGGGTAGGGGGAGGAACACTGAAGCTTTCTTT. The rearrangement joins TRBV28 to TRBJ1-1; a weak D match, TRBD1 (6 bases). CDR3 length: 16 amino acids. CDR1 is MDHEN and CDR2 is SYDVKM in the germline V gene. The ends were cut back, 6 bases at V and 1 base at J, with 18 bases in the middle.

This clonotype was picked up many times. The chain employs TRBV20-1 and TRBJ1-2; D possibly corresponds to TRBD1 (6 bases). This CDR3 spans 13 amino acids. Deletions cut 4 bases from V and 4 bases from J, with 13 bases between. Per germline, CDR1 DFQATT and CDR2 SNEGSKA (reference sequence). The CDR3 loop reads CSATTGTSYGYTF. Here the CDR3 DNA reads TGCAGTGCTACCACCGGGACAAGCTATGGCTACACCTTC.

This clonotype appeared many times. The chain has TRBV6-2 or TRBV6-3 and TRBJ2-7; a possible D gene is TRBD2 (5 bases). The germline V and J ends were trimmed by 7 bases and 0 bases, with 16 bases remaining between them. This CDR3 has 15 amino acids. Per the germline V gene, CDR1 is MNHEY and CDR2 is SVGEGT. DNA for the CDR3: TGTGCCAGCACAGCATGGAGGTGGAGCTCCTACGAGCAGTACTTC. Its protein is CASTAWRWSSYEQYF.

This clonotype was seen ten or more times. V gene TRBV12-3 or TRBV12-4 combines with J gene TRBJ2-7; D may be TRBD2 (6 bases). The CDR3 spans 14 residues. Between the trimmed V and J ends, which lost 5 bases and 3 bases, there was a span of 14 bases. As DNA, the CDR3 is TGTGCCAGCAGTATCCGGGGGAGAGGCTACGAGCAGTACTTC. This sequence encodes CASSIRGRGYEQYF.

V usage is TRBV12-3 or TRBV12-4 and J usage is TRBJ2-3, with D maybe TRBD1 (6 bases). The CDR3 loop spans 15 amino acids. The V end was cut by 6 bases, the J end by 4 bases, with 17 bases between. Written as DNA, the CDR3 is TGTGCCAGCAGACGGGACAATATTGGATCAGATACGCAGTATTTT. Its translation: CASRRDNIGSDTQYF.

This clonotype appeared many times. V and J are TRBV3-1 and TRBJ2-5, with 7 positions matching TRBD2. The CDR3 spans 14 residues. Germline CDR1 reads LGHDT; CDR2 reads YNNKEL (reference sequence). V shed 6 bases, J shed 4 bases, and the junction held 8 bases outside the gene matches. The CDR3 is CASRHGTIGETQYF. The CDR3 DNA follows: TGTGCCAGCAGGCACGGGACTATCGGAGAGACCCAGTACTTC.

This clonotype was picked up many times. V is TRBV10-2 and J is TRBJ1-1, with a tentative D call TRBD1 (5 bases). Trimming took 7 bases from V and 4 from J, leaving 13 bases between them. Germline CDR1 and CDR2: WSHSY and SAAADI. The CDR3 spans 13 residues. The CDR3 bases are TGCGCCAGCACCGAAAAAAGGGGCACTGAAGCTTTCTTT. As protein: CASTEKRGTEAFF.

In its sample, this clonotype was seen once. A clone one base away is much larger, so this may be a read error. V is TRBV24-1 and J is TRBJ2-2; a weak D match, TRBD2 (5 bases). The CDR3 has 17 amino acids. Looked up from germline, CDR1 is KGHDR and CDR2 is SFDVKD. V was clipped by 5 bases and J by 6 bases, with 21 bases between them. CDR3 DNA: TGTGCCACCAGTGCTCTGCGGCTAGCAGATAACGCCGGGGAGCTGTTTTTT. Protein sequence: CATSALRLADNAGELFF.

This clonotype was counted between two and nine times. The chain links TRBV5-1 to TRBJ1-2, with D possibly matching TRBD1 (5 bases). Trimming removed 0 bases from V and 2 bases from J, with 14 bases in between. Germline values: CDR1 SGHRS, CDR2 YFSETQ. CDR3 length: 16 amino acids. This CDR3 is CASSLGFGHSNYGYTF. CDR3 nucleotides: TGCGCCAGCAGCTTGGGGTTTGGACACTCAAACTATGGCTACACCTTC.

This chain joins TRBV28 and TRBJ1-4; a possible D gene is TRBD1 (5 bases). V was shortened by 2 bases and J by 4 bases, with 8 bases between the two germline ends. The CDR3 spans 14 residues. The V gene's germline CDR1 is MDHEN and CDR2 SYDVKM. The CDR3 nucleotides read TGTGCCAGCAGTTTACAGGGAGTTAATGAAAAACTGTTTTTT. This codes for CASSLQGVNEKLFF.

V and J are TRBV18 and TRBJ1-4, with D hard to call. Germline V gene data show CDR1 as KGHSH and CDR2 as LQKENI. Trimming took 0 bases from V and 6 from J, leaving 5 bases between them. The CDR3 sequence is 13 residues long. CDR3 bases: TGTGCCAGCTCACCACCCGGCTATGAAAAACTGTTTTTT. Translating gives CASSPPGYEKLFF.

This sequence joins TRBV7-3 and TRBJ2-7; 7 bases fit TRBD2. V trimming: 4 bases; J trimming: 8 bases; junction bases outside the gene matches: 8. The germline CDR1 and CDR2 sequences are SGHTA and FQGTGA. The CDR3 consists of 13 residues. CDR3 amino acids: CASSSLAGLQQYF. The DNA for the CDR3 is TGTGCCAGCAGCTCCTTAGCGGGTTTGCAGCAGTACTTC.

V usage is TRBV15 and J usage is TRBJ1-5, with TRBD1 matching 7 bases. The junction had 8 bases not matched to a gene; V was cut back by 5 bases and J by 7 bases. The CDR3 covers 14 residues. CDR1 is LNHNV, CDR2 YYDKDF, per germline (reference sequence). CDR3 sequence reads: CATSPGQAGQPQHF. In DNA, the CDR3 is TGTGCCACCAGCCCCGGACAGGCCGGCCAGCCCCAGCATTTT.

This clonotype has a count of ten or more. The chain is built from TRBV20-1 and TRBJ1-4, with D hard to call. Germline V CDR1 and CDR2: DFQATT, SNEGSKA (reference sequence). V was shortened by 3 bases and J by 0 bases, with 5 bases between the two germline ends. The CDR3 loop spans 13 amino acids. The DNA of the CDR3 is TGCAGTGCTAGTCCTACAACTAATGAAAAACTGTTTTTT. It is translated as CSASPTTNEKLFF.

This clonotype showed up just a few times. The V call is TRBV7-2, the J call TRBJ2-1, with 8 bases that match TRBD2. Germline assignment: CDR1 SGHTA and CDR2 FQGNSA. Trimming at V came to 0 bases and at J to 7 bases, leaving 5 bases not matched to a gene. This CDR3 spans 15 amino acids. The CDR3 DNA follows: TGTGCCAGCAGCTTAGCAGCGGGAGCCTGGAATGAGCAGTTCTTC. It yields the protein CASSLAAGAWNEQFF.

This clonotype was recorded at least ten times. For the CDR3, the DNA is TGTGCCAGCAGTGAAGGGGGACAGCCCCAGCATTTT. Amino acids: CASSEGGQPQHF. V gene TRBV2 combines with J gene TRBJ1-5; no clear D. This CDR3 spans 12 amino acids. Per germline, CDR1 SNHLY and CDR2 FYNNEI. With 1 base removed from V and 7 bases from J, the gap between germline ends came to 5 bases.

The V call is TRBV6-2 or TRBV6-3, the J call TRBJ2-7; D is ambiguous. Per the germline V gene, CDR1 is MNHEY and CDR2 is SVGEGT. Trimming cost V 5 bases and J 0 bases, with 11 bases left between them. The CDR3 runs to 14 residues. CDR3 amino acids: CASSKPTPSYEQYF. The CDR3, as DNA: TGTGCCAGCAGTAAACCGACACCCTCCTACGAGCAGTACTTC.